This T cell receptor (beta chain) stems from a study of blood T cells in healthy people across ages. A sample-barcoded 5' primer and a J-beta primer mix were used in a second PCR of about 6 to 12 cycles. TCRdb itself ran the 5' RACE reads through MiXCR, one entry per CDR3 protein. Among around 780,000 distinct CDR3 sequences listed, 56% were seen once. This TCR was sampled from a man in his forties in good health. Sequencing was performed on blood.

The DNA for the CDR3 is TGTGCCAGCAGCTTGGAGAGGACAGGGACAAATGAGCAGTACTTC. Translated, it gives CASSLERTGTNEQYF. J is TRBJ2-5 and V is TRBV5-5; TRBD1 aligns across 8 bases. This CDR3 has 15 residues. In germline, CDR1 is SGHKS, CDR2 YYEKEE (reference sequence). V was clipped by 0 bases and J by 11 bases; unmatched bases: 12.